The TCR beta chain under discussion was sequenced for a study of cytomegalovirus exposure and HLA in healthy donors. Study-wide results and caveats: Certain sequence variants were highly shared and formed a cluster, and this cluster was likely a sequencing artifact. V- and J-gene trimming of TCR beta was linked (in a later analysis) to a missense DCLRE1C variant. Excluded: some indistinguishable V segments such as TRBV6-2 and TRBV6-3.

The PCR contained 60 Vbeta and 13 Jbeta primers. TCRdb keeps only in-frame clones here, not all; method: immunoSEQ multiplex PCR. The sample holds over 80,000 clones, approximately 71% seen once. This clone came up a few times. The antigen is unknown. Germline lookup yields CDR1 SGHNT and CDR2 YYREEE (reference sequence). Unmatched junction bases numbered 4, after V lost 3 bases and J lost 4 bases. This CDR3 has 15 residues. This receptor was taken from a young woman in good health and CMV-seropositive. The chain recombines TRBV5-4 with TRBJ2-2, with TRBD1 identical over 9 bases. Sequencing was performed on PBMCs. This CDR3 is CASSSDRGFTGELFF. CDR3 coding DNA: TGTGCCAGCAGCTCGGACAGGGGATTCACCGGGGAGCTGTTTTTT.